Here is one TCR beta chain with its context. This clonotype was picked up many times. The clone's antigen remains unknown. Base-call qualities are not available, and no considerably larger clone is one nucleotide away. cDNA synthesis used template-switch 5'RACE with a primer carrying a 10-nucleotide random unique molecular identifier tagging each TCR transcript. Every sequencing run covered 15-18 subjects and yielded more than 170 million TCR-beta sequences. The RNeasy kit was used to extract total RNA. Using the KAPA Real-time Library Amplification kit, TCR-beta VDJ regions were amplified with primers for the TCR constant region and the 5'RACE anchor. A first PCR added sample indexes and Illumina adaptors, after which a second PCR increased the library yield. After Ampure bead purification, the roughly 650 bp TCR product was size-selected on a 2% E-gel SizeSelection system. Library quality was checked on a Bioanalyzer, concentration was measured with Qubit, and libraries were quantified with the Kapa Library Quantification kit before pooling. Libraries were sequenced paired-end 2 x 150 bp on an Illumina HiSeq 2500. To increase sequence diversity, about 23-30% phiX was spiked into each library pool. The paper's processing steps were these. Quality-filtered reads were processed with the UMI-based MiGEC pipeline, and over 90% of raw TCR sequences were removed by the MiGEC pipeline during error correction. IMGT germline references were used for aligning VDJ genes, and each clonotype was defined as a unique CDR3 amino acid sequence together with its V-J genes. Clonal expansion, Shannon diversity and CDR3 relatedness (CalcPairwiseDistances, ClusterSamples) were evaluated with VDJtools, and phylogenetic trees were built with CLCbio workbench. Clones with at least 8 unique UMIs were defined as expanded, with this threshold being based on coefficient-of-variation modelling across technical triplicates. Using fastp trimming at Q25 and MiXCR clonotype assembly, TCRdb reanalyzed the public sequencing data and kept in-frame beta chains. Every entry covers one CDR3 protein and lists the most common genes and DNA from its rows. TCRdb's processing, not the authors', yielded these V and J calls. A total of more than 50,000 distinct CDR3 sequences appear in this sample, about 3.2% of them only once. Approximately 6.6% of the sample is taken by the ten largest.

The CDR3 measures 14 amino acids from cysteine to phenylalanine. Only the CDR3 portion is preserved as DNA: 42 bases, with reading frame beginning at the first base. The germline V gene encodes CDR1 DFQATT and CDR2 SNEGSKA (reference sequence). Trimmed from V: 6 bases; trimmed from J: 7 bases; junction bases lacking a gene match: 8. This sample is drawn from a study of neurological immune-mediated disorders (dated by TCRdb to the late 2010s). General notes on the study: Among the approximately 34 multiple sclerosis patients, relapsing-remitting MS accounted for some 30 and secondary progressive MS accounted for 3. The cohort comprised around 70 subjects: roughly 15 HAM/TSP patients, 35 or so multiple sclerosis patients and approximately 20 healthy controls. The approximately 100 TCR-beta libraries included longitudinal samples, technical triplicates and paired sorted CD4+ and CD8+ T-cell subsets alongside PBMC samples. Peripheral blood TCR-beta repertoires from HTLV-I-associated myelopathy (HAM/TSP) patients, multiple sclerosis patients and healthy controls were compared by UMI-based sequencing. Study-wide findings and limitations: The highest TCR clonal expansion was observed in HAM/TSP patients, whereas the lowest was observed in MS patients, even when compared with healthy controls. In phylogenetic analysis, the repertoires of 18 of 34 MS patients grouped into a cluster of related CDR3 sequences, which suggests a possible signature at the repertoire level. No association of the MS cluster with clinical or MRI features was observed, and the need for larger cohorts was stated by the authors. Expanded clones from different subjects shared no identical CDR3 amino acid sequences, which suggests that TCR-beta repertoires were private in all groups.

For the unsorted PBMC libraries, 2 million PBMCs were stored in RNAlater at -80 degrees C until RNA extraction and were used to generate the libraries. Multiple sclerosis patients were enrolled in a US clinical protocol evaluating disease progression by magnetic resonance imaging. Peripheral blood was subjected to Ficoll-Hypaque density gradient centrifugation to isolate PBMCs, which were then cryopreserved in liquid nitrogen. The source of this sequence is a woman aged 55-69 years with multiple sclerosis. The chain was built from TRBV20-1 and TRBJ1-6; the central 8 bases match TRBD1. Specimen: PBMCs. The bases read TGCAGTGCAGACGGACAGGGAGGAAATTCACCCCTCCACTTT. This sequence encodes CSADGQGGNSPLHF.